These 22 T cell receptor beta chains share one sample of origin, sequenced in a study of shared clonotypes between healthy human individuals (dated by TCRdb to 2018 to 2020). Library creation used the immunoSEQ multiplex PCR assay. Not all clones reach the TCRdb copy of this immuneACCESS table, which keeps in-frame sequences only. Checked studies attribute under half of the gap to unresolved V genes and leave the rest unexplained. Across this sample there are 500,000 to 700,000 clones, with 85% to 95% seen only once. The top ten constitute approximately 0.11% of the sample. CD8 naive samples were CD45RO-negative cells positively selected for CCR7, giving a CD45RA+CCR7+ population that excluded TemRA cells. The source material was naive CD8+ T cells sorted from blood. This specimen's cell subset or site label, per the study, means: CD45RA+CCR7+. These receptors were collected from a woman in her 30s in good health.

The chain uses TRBV25-1 and TRBJ2-7, with D tentatively TRBD2 (6 bases). The V gene lost 1 base and the J gene lost 0 bases, with 10 bases spanning the gap. Germline lookup yields CDR1 MGHDK and CDR2 SYGVNS. The CDR3 is 15 amino acids. The CDR3 DNA reads TGTGCCAGCAGTGAATTGGGCGGGAACTCCTACGAGCAGTACTTC. Protein product: CASSELGGNSYEQYF.

The CDR3 region is CASSPTGVGSEQYF. The CDR3 DNA reads as TGTGCCAGCAGCCCCACAGGGGTAGGGTCGGAGCAGTACTTC. The rearrangement links TRBV7-6 to TRBJ2-5; 7 positions agree with TRBD1. Germline loops: CDR1 SGHVS, CDR2 FNYEAQ. The length of the CDR3 is 14 residues. J lost 11 bases, V lost 5 bases, and 14 bases had no gene match.

The chain joins TRBV28 to TRBJ2-2; the match to TRBD2 covers 11 bases. J gave up 0 bases and V 3 bases, and 6 bases lay outside the gene matches. Germline loops: CDR1 MDHEN, CDR2 SYDVKM. CDR3 length: 18 amino acids. The DNA for the CDR3 is TGTGCCAGCAGTTTGCCTAGCGGGAGGAGGGCGAACACCGGGGAGCTGTTTTTT. Protein product: CASSLPSGRRANTGELFF.

In this sample, this clone turned up once. V is TRBV2 and J is TRBJ2-7; TRBD2 aligns across 9 bases. The V and J ends lost 5 bases and 3 bases, in that order; junction bases with no gene match: 14. The CDR3 contains 17 residues. Per the germline V gene, CDR1 is SNHLY and CDR2 is FYNNEI. The CDR3 coding sequence is TGTGCCAGCAGTCCTCCCTTCATAGCGGGAGTGCGCTACGAGCAGTACTTC. Residues: CASSPPFIAGVRYEQYF.

The rearrangement joins TRBV28 to TRBJ2-1; D uncertain. The germline V and J ends were trimmed by 1 base and 5 bases, with 9 bases remaining between them. The CDR3 covers 14 residues. Germline V gene sequence: CDR1 MDHEN, CDR2 SYDVKM. The CDR3: CASSLFTSHNEQFF. In DNA, the CDR3 is TGTGCCAGCAGTTTATTCACAAGTCACAATGAGCAGTTCTTC.

V and J are TRBV28 and TRBJ2-1; 8 bases are shared with TRBD1. The CDR3 covers 18 residues. Trimming took 5 bases from V and 0 from J; bases not matched to a gene: 12. Germline CDR1 MDHEN, CDR2 SYDVKM. The CDR3 loop is CASSTPDRGRSSYNEQFF. The CDR3 coding sequence is TGTGCCAGCAGTACGCCAGACAGGGGCCGAAGCTCCTACAATGAGCAGTTCTTC.

A note on this clone: The same CDR3 is also encoded by other DNA sequences in this sample. The chain employs TRBV4-1 and TRBJ2-7, with 11 positions matching TRBD2. V was clipped by 4 bases and J by 2 bases; unmatched bases: 4. The CDR3 length is 15 residues. Germline values: CDR1 MGHRA, CDR2 YSYEKL. CDR3 nucleotides: TGCGCCAGCAGCCCCGGGACTAGCGGACCCTACGAGCAGTACTTC. Its translation is CASSPGTSGPYEQYF.

In DNA, the CDR3 is TGTGCCAGCAGCCTACGGACCGCCGCCAAAAACATTCAGTACTTC. Translating it yields CASSLRTAAKNIQYF. V is TRBV14 and J is TRBJ2-4; D ambiguous. The CDR3 extends over 15 amino acids. CDR1 SGHDN and CDR2 FVKESK come from the germline V gene. The V and J ends lost 4 bases and 1 base respectively, with 11 bases between them.

The chain carries TRBV10-2 and TRBJ2-3, with D perhaps TRBD2 (6 bases). CDR1 and CDR2 (germline): WSHSY, SAAADI. This CDR3 has 16 residues. Trimming stripped 3 bases from V and 2 bases from J, with 15 bases between. CDR3 region: CASSDRISGFTDTQYF. The CDR3, as DNA: TGCGCCAGCAGTGACCGTATTAGCGGATTCACAGATACGCAGTATTTT.

DNA of the CDR3: TGTGCCAGCGGACAGCCGAACTATGGCTACACCTTC. It specifies CASGQPNYGYTF. The V call is TRBV10-3, the J call TRBJ1-2; D perhaps matches TRBD1 (6 bases). V gave up 10 bases and J gave up 2 bases, with 11 bases separating them. Germline CDR1 is ENHRY and CDR2 is SYGVKD. This CDR3 comprises 12 residues.

The genes are TRBV5-6 and TRBJ2-7; D gene ambiguous. Germline V CDR1 and CDR2: SGHDT, YYEEEE. Deletions cut 4 bases from V and 6 bases from J, with 11 bases between. CDR3 length equals 12 residues. The CDR3 DNA is TGTGCCAGCAGCGACCTAAGAGGCGAGCAGTACTTC. It translates to CASSDLRGEQYF. Together with reference TRBV5-6 and TRBJ2-7, the CDR3 gives the full variable domain: DAGVTQSPTHLIKTRGQQVTLRCSPKSGHDTVSWYQQALGQGPQFIFQYYEEEERQRGNFPDRFSGHQFPNYSSELNVNALLLGDSALYLCASSDLRGEQYFGPGTRLTVT.

The rearrangement links TRBV27 to TRBJ2-1, with D possibly matching TRBD2 (6 bases). This CDR3 comprises 12 residues. The V end was cut by 8 bases, the J end by 7 bases, with 12 bases between. Germline V lookup: CDR1 MNHEY, CDR2 SMNVEV (reference sequence). The CDR3 nucleotides are TGTGCCAGCCACGGCCTAGCGAATGAGCAGTTCTTC. It specifies CASHGLANEQFF.

V and J are TRBV7-6 and TRBJ2-3, with 7 bases lining up with TRBD2. Trimming took 3 bases from V and 4 from J; bases not matched to a gene: 7. CDR1 and CDR2 (germline): SGHVS, FNYEAQ. The CDR3 spans 15 residues. The CDR3 DNA is TGTGCCAGCAGCTTGAGGGTGGCGGGAGCAGATACGCAGTATTTT. As protein: CASSLRVAGADTQYF.

This chain joins TRBV11-2 and TRBJ2-5; a weak D match, TRBD2 (5 bases). V was shortened by 1 base and J by 5 bases, with 11 bases between the two germline ends. Germline CDR1 and CDR2: SGHAT and FQNNGV. The CDR3 has 14 amino acids. CDR3 nucleotides: TGTGCCAGCAGCTTAGCGGGGAGTCTCGAGACCCAGTACTTC. Its translation is CASSLAGSLETQYF. Looking up the rest from reference TRBV11-2 and TRBJ2-5 gives the full variable domain: EAGVAQSPRYKIIEKRQSVAFWCNPISGHATLYWYQQILGQGPKLLIQFQNNGVVDDSQLPKDRFSAERLKGVDSTLKIQPAKLEDSAVYLCASSLAGSLETQYFGPGTRLLVL.

The chain joins TRBV5-5 to TRBJ2-7, with 11 bases fitting TRBD2. CDR3 length equals 16 residues. The ends lost 0 bases at V and 7 bases at J; junction bases unmatched: 9. The germline V gene has CDR1 SGHKS and CDR2 YYEKEE (reference sequence). CDR3 in amino acids: CASSLGLLAGVGEQYF. The CDR3 DNA reads as TGTGCCAGCAGCTTGGGCCTACTAGCGGGAGTTGGTGAGCAGTACTTC. The full variable domain, with the rest looked up from reference TRBV5-5 and TRBJ2-7, is DAGVTQSPTHLIKTRGQQVTLRCSPISGHKSVSWYQQVLGQGPQFIFQYYEKEERGRGNFPDRFSARQFPNYSSELNVNALLLGDSALYLCASSLGLLAGVGEQYFGPGTRLTVT.

The rearrangement uses TRBV9 and TRBJ1-1, with D perhaps matching TRBD1 (6 bases). Per the germline V gene, CDR1 is SGDLS and CDR2 is YYNGEE. This CDR3 has 16 amino acids. Trimming took 4 bases from V and 1 from J, leaving 17 bases between them. CDR3 sequence reads: CASSPGGGRANTEAFF. In DNA, the CDR3 is TGTGCCAGCAGCCCCGGGGGGGGGCGGGCGAACACTGAAGCTTTCTTT.

This chain uses TRBV6-6 with TRBJ2-3; 11 bases are shared with TRBD2. The CDR3 contains 16 residues. Per the germline V gene, CDR1 is MNHNY and CDR2 is SVGAGI (reference sequence). After removal of 3 bases from V and 3 bases from J, the junction contained 5 bases not matched to a gene. This CDR3 reads CASSYPGLADTDTQYF. In nucleotides, the CDR3 is TGTGCCAGCAGTTATCCGGGACTAGCGGATACAGATACGCAGTATTTT.

This sequence joins TRBV11-2 and TRBJ2-3; 7 bases match TRBD2. This CDR3 region has 15 residues. V dropped 5 bases and J dropped 2; count of bases not matched to a gene: 7. Per germline, CDR1 SGHAT and CDR2 FQNNGV. CDR3 loop: CASSMLAENTDTQYF. The DNA of the CDR3 is TGTGCCAGCAGCATGCTAGCGGAAAACACAGATACGCAGTATTTT.

This clone has only one observation. V is TRBV6-1 and J is TRBJ1-5, with D perhaps matching TRBD1 (6 bases). Germline lookup yields CDR1 MNHNS and CDR2 SASEGT. The CDR3 spans 14 residues. Trimming pared 6 bases from V and 7 bases from J, leaving 16 bases between. CDR3 bases: TGTGCCAGCAGGGAACAGGGAGGTTGGCAGCCCCAGCATTTT. Translating gives CASREQGGWQPQHF.

The rearrangement links TRBV5-4 to TRBJ2-2, with D tentatively TRBD2 (6 bases). The CDR3 spans 14 residues. CDR1 and CDR2 from the germline V gene are SGHNT and YYREEE (reference sequence). The V end was cut by 4 bases, the J end by 6 bases, with 13 bases between. This CDR3 is CASSAGTPAGELFF. CDR3 DNA sequence: TGTGCCAGCAGCGCGGGGACTCCGGCCGGGGAGCTGTTTTTT.

The chain carries TRBV15 and TRBJ2-7, with 13 nucleotides matching TRBD2. V dropped 0 bases and J dropped 2; count of bases not matched to a gene: 13. Germline CDR1 LNHNV, CDR2 YYDKDF (reference sequence). The CDR3 is 20 amino acids. The CDR3 here is CATSRDLLGGTSGVAYEQYF. The CDR3 DNA reads TGTGCCACCAGCAGAGACCTCCTTGGGGGGACTAGCGGGGTAGCCTACGAGCAGTACTTC.

Comments on this clone: This specimen includes other DNA sequences encoding the same CDR3. The chain employs TRBV28 and TRBJ1-1, with D uncertain. Looked up from germline, CDR1 is MDHEN and CDR2 is SYDVKM. This CDR3 is built from 12 residues. V was pared by 3 bases and J by 0 bases, with 2 bases between. CDR3 protein: CASSFVNTEAFF. CDR3 coding DNA: TGTGCCAGCAGTTTCGTGAACACTGAAGCTTTCTTT.